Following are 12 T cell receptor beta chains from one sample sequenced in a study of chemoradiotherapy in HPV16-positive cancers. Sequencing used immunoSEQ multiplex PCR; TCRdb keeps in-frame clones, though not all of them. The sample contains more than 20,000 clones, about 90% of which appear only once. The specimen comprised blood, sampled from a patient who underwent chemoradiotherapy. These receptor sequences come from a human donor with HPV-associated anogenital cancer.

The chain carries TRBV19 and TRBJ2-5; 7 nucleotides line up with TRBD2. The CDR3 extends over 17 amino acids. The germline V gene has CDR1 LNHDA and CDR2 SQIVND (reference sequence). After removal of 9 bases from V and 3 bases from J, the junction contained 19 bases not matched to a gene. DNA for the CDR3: TGTGCCAGCAGGCGGGGAGGGGCAGGGTGGTTGGAAGAGACCCAGTACTTC. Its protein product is CASRRGGAGWLEETQYF.

The CDR3 bases are TGTGCCAGCAGCTTAGGGGGGGAGACAGATACGCAGTATTTT. This sequence encodes CASSLGGETDTQYF. The chain employs TRBV11-3 and TRBJ2-3; TRBD2 might be the D (6 bases). The CDR3 sequence is 14 residues long. Germline loops: CDR1 SGHNT, CDR2 YENEEA. Trimming removed 1 base at V and 3 bases at J, with 8 bases between.

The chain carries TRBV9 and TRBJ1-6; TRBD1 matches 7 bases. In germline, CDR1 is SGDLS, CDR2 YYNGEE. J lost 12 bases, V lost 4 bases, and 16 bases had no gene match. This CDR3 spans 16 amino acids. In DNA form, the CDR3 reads TGTGCCAGCAGCCCTGATGGGACAGTCCAGTTTAGACCCCTCCACTTT. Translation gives CASSPDGTVQFRPLHF.

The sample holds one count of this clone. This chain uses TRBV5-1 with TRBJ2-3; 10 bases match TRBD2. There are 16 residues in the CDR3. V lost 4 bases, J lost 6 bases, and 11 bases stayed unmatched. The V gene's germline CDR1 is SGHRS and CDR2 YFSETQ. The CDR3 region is CASSPGVSGGPDTQYF. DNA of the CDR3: TGCGCCAGCAGCCCGGGTGTTAGCGGGGGGCCCGATACGCAGTATTTT. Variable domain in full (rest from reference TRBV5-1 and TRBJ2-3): KAGVTQTPRYLIKTRGQQVTLSCSPISGHRSVSWYQQTPGQGLQFLFEYFSETQRNKGNFPGRFSGRQFSNSRSEMNVSTLELGDSALYLCASSPGVSGGPDTQYFGPGTRLTVL.

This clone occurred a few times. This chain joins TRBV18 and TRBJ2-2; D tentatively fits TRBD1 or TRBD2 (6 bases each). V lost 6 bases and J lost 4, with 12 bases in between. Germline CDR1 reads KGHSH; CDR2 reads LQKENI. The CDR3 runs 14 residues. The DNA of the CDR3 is TGTGCCAGCTCCGGGGGACAAACCACCGGGGAGCTGTTTTTT. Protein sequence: CASSGGQTTGELFF.

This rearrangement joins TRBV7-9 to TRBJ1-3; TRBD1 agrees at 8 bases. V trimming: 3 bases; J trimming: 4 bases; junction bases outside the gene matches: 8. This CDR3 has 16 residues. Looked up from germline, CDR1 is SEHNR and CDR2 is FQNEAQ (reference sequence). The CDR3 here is CASSFSGGATGNTIYF. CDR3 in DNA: TGTGCCAGCAGCTTCTCAGGGGGCGCAACCGGAAACACCATATATTTT.

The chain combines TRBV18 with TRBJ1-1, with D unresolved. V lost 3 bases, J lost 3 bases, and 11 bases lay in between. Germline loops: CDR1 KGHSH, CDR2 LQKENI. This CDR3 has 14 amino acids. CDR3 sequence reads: CASSPSGRDTEAFF. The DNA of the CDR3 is TGTGCCAGCTCACCTTCCGGACGCGACACTGAAGCTTTCTTT.

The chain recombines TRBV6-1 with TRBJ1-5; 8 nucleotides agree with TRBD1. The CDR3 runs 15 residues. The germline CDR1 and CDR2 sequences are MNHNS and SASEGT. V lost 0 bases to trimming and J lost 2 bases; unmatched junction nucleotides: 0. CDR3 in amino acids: CASSEATGGNQPQHF. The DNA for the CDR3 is TGTGCCAGCAGTGAAGCGACAGGGGGCAATCAGCCCCAGCATTTT.

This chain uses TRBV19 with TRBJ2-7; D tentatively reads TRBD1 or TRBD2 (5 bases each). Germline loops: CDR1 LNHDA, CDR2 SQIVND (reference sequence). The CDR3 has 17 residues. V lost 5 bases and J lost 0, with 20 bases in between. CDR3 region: CASSRQPFGGYSYEQYF. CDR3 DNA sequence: TGTGCCAGTAGTCGCCAGCCGTTTGGGGGATACTCCTACGAGCAGTACTTC.

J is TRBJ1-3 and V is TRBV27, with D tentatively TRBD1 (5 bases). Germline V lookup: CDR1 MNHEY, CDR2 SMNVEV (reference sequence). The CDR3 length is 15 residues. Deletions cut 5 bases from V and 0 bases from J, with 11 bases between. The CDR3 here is CASSPTGSSGNTIYF. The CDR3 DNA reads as TGTGCCAGCAGTCCAACAGGTAGCTCTGGAAACACCATATATTTT.

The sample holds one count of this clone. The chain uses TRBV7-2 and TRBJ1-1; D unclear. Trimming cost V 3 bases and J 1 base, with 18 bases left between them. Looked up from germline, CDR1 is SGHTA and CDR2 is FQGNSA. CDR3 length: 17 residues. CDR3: CASSFPGRPSKNTEAFF. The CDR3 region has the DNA TGTGCCAGCAGCTTTCCGGGTCGTCCCTCTAAGAACACTGAAGCTTTCTTT.

CDR3 in DNA: TGTGCCAGCAGCCTTTTGGGGGGTACCAACACTGAAGCTTTCTTT. Amino acids: CASSLLGGTNTEAFF. This chain connects TRBV27 to TRBJ1-1; D perhaps matches TRBD1 (5 bases). This CDR3 region has 15 residues. The V gene lost 6 bases and the J gene lost 2 bases, with 16 bases spanning the gap. Looked up from germline, CDR1 is MNHEY and CDR2 is SMNVEV (reference sequence).